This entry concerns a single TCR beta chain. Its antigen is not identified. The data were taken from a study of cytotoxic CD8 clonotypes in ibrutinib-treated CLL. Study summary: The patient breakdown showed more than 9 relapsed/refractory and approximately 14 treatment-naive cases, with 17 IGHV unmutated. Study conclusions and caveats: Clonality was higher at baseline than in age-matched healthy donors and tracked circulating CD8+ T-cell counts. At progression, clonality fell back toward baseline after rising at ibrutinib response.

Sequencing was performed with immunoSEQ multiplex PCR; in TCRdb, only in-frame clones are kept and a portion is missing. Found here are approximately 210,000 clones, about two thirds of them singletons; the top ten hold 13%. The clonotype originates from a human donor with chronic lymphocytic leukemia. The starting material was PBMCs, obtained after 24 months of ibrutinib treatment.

The CDR3 DNA is TGTGCCAGCGGCGACAGGTCGAGCTCCTACGAGCAGTACTTC. Translated: CASGDRSSSYEQYF. The chain has TRBV25-1 and TRBJ2-7, with D possibly being TRBD1 (6 bases). There are 14 residues in the CDR3. Germline CDR1 and CDR2: MGHDK and SYGVNS. V dropped 8 bases and J dropped 0 bases, with 14 bases sitting between them.